The clone carrying this T cell receptor (beta chain) was seen once. The antigen is unknown. The assay was immunoSEQ multiplex PCR, and TCRdb's table has in-frame clones only and misses some. Found here are roughly 2.5 million clones, around nine tenths of them singletons; the top ten hold over 0.12%. This entry belongs to a study of shared clonotypes between healthy human individuals. Study-level findings and limits: It was the non-shared clonotypes that had lower generation probabilities than clonotypes shared by all four donors.

The CDR3 is 14 residues long. Per germline, CDR1 SNHLY and CDR2 FYNNEI. Unmatched junction bases numbered 6, after V lost 5 bases and J lost 9 bases. The chain carries TRBV2 and TRBJ2-5, with TRBD2 matching 13 bases. This TCR derives from a man aged 18-30 years in good health. What was sequenced was naive CD4+ T cells sorted from blood. This sample's subset: CD45RA+ positively selected. CDR3: CASSSTSGGASQYF. The CDR3 DNA sequence: TGTGCCAGCAGTTCCACTAGCGGGGGGGCCTCCCAGTACTTC.